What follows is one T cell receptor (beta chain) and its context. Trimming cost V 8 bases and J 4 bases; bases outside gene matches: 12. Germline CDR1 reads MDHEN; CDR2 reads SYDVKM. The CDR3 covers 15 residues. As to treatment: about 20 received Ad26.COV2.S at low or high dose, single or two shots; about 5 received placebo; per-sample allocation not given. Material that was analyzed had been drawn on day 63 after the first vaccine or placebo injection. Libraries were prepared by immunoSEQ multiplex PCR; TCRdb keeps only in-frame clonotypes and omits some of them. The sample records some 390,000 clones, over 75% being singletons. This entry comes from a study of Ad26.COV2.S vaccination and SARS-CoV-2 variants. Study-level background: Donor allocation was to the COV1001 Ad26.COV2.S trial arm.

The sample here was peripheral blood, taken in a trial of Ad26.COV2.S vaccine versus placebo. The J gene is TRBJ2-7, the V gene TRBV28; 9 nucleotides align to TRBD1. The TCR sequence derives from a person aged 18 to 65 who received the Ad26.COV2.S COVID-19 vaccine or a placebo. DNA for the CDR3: TGTGCCAGCTTGGATCGGGACAGGGTAAATTACGAGCAGTACTTC. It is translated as CASLDRDRVNYEQYF.